This is a list of T cell receptor beta chains from one sample in a study of T cell changes during pregnancy in multiple sclerosis. The data were produced by immunoSEQ multiplex PCR, yet TCRdb's version contains in-frame clones alone and is incomplete. The table lists tens of thousands of clones, about 85% of them singletons. The specimen was CD4+ T cells from peripheral blood mononuclear cells, collected in the second trimester of pregnancy. Receptor source: a female donor with multiple sclerosis, enrolled in a pregnancy study. CDR3s include the opening cysteine and the closing phenylalanine or tryptophan. Fields, in order: V gene, D gene, J gene, clone size, CDR3 protein, CDR3 DNA. D genes are given only for firm matches. The size entry is marked missing in some rows and otherwise reads once, few, many or a size class.

V gene: TRBV7-2
D gene: NA
J gene: TRBJ2-1
clone size: few
CDR3 protein: CASSLAGGYNEQFF
CDR3 DNA: TGTGCCAGCAGCTTAGCGGGGGGATACAATGAGCAGTTCTTC

V gene: TRBV19
D gene: NA
J gene: TRBJ1-1
clone size: NA
CDR3 protein: CASSIGGSNTEAFF
CDR3 DNA: TGTGCCAGTAGTATAGGCGGCTCGAACACTGAAGCTTTCTTT

V gene: TRBV6-6
D gene: NA
J gene: TRBJ2-3
clone size: NA
CDR3 protein: CASRPGGGVVPDTQYF
CDR3 DNA: TGTGCCAGCAGACCGGGCGGCGGGGTCGTGCCAGATACGCAGTATTTT

V gene: TRBV7-6
D gene: NA
J gene: TRBJ2-7
clone size: few
CDR3 protein: CASSFQGIGSYEQYF
CDR3 DNA: TGTGCCAGCAGCTTCCAGGGGATCGGCTCCTACGAGCAGTACTTC

V gene: TRBV28
D gene: NA
J gene: TRBJ1-1
clone size: NA
CDR3 protein: CASSFSGVNTEAFF
CDR3 DNA: TGTGCCAGCAGTTTTTCGGGGGTGAACACTGAAGCTTTCTTT

V gene: TRBV19
D gene: TRBD1
J gene: TRBJ2-7
clone size: NA
CDR3 protein: CASSSRQGANEQYF
CDR3 DNA: TGTGCCAGTAGTAGCAGACAGGGAGCGAACGAGCAGTACTTC

V gene: TRBV19
D gene: NA
J gene: TRBJ1-1
clone size: NA
CDR3 protein: CASTVRLDTEAFF
CDR3 DNA: TGTGCCAGTACCGTGCGGCTGGACACTGAAGCTTTCTTT

V gene: TRBV11-3
D gene: NA
J gene: TRBJ2-2
clone size: NA
CDR3 protein: CASSLGRSNTGELFF
CDR3 DNA: TGTGCCAGCAGCTTAGGTCGGAGCAACACCGGGGAGCTGTTTTTT

V gene: TRBV29-1
D gene: NA
J gene: TRBJ1-5
clone size: NA
CDR3 protein: CSVYEGSNQPQHF
CDR3 DNA: TGCAGCGTTTACGAGGGTAGCAATCAGCCCCAGCATTTT

V gene: TRBV6-6
D gene: NA
J gene: TRBJ1-1
clone size: NA
CDR3 protein: CASSRTEAFF
CDR3 DNA: TGTGCCAGCAGTCGCACTGAAGCTTTCTTT

V gene: TRBV2
D gene: TRBD1
J gene: TRBJ1-4
clone size: NA
CDR3 protein: CASSSRTGRNEKLFF
CDR3 DNA: TGTGCCAGCAGTTCCCGGACAGGGAGAAATGAAAAACTGTTTTTT

V gene: TRBV7-2
D gene: NA
J gene: TRBJ2-1
clone size: once
CDR3 protein: CASSLAQGLWSYNEQFF
CDR3 DNA: TGTGCCAGCAGCTTAGCTCAGGGTCTGTGGTCCTACAATGAGCAGTTCTTC

V gene: TRBV28
D gene: TRBD1
J gene: TRBJ1-5
clone size: once
CDR3 protein: CASRNRDRGYSNQPQHF
CDR3 DNA: TGTGCCAGCAGGAACCGGGACAGGGGTTATAGCAATCAGCCCCAGCATTTT

V gene: TRBV4-3
D gene: TRBD1
J gene: TRBJ1-2
clone size: NA
CDR3 protein: CASSRGGTGDLYGYTF
CDR3 DNA: TGCGCCAGCAGCCGGGGTGGGACAGGAGACCTCTATGGCTACACCTTC

V gene: TRBV6-5
D gene: TRBD1
J gene: TRBJ2-7
clone size: NA
CDR3 protein: CASRRGHLNEQYF
CDR3 DNA: TGTGCCAGCAGGAGGGGGCACCTAAACGAGCAGTACTTC

V gene: TRBV28
D gene: TRBD1
J gene: TRBJ1-2
clone size: NA
CDR3 protein: CASSSADRAFYGYTF
CDR3 DNA: TGTGCCAGCAGTTCAGCAGACAGGGCTTTTTATGGCTACACCTTC

V gene: TRBV5-1
D gene: TRBD2
J gene: TRBJ2-5
clone size: NA
CDR3 protein: CASSVGLRGTTQETQYF
CDR3 DNA: TGCGCCAGCAGCGTGGGGTTGCGCGGGACTACTCAAGAGACCCAGTACTTC

V gene: TRBV27
D gene: TRBD1
J gene: TRBJ1-1
clone size: NA
CDR3 protein: CASSSLGQGGMNTEAFF
CDR3 DNA: TGTGCCAGCAGTTCCCTCGGACAGGGGGGGATGAACACTGAAGCTTTCTTT

V gene: TRBV5-1
D gene: TRBD2
J gene: TRBJ2-6
clone size: once
CDR3 protein: CASSYSGSGGANVLTF
CDR3 DNA: TGCGCCAGCAGCTATAGCGGGAGCGGTGGGGCCAACGTCCTGACTTTC

V gene: TRBV5-6
D gene: NA
J gene: TRBJ2-1
clone size: NA
CDR3 protein: CASTNPRRDNEQFF
CDR3 DNA: TGTGCCAGCACCAATCCTCGGAGGGACAATGAGCAGTTCTTC

V gene: TRBV7-7
D gene: NA
J gene: TRBJ2-1
clone size: NA
CDR3 protein: CASSLRETLSSYNEQFF
CDR3 DNA: TGTGCTAGCAGCTTAAGGGAGACCCTTAGCTCCTACAATGAGCAGTTCTTC

V gene: TRBV7-8
D gene: TRBD2
J gene: TRBJ2-7
clone size: NA
CDR3 protein: CASSPGGGQTYEQYF
CDR3 DNA: TGTGCCAGCAGCCCTGGCGGGGGTCAGACCTACGAGCAGTACTTC

V gene: TRBV28
D gene: TRBD2
J gene: TRBJ2-1
clone size: NA
CDR3 protein: CASRDSLAGGGEQFF
CDR3 DNA: TGTGCCAGCAGAGATAGTCTAGCGGGAGGGGGTGAGCAGTTCTTC

V gene: TRBV2
D gene: NA
J gene: TRBJ1-2
clone size: NA
CDR3 protein: CASRAGTQFSYGYTF
CDR3 DNA: TGTGCCAGCAGAGCCGGGACACAGTTCAGCTATGGCTACACCTTC

V gene: TRBV5-1
D gene: NA
J gene: TRBJ1-4
clone size: NA
CDR3 protein: CASSLQGVQEKLFF
CDR3 DNA: TGCGCCAGCAGCCTACAGGGAGTTCAGGAAAAACTGTTTTTT

V gene: TRBV15
D gene: TRBD2
J gene: TRBJ2-7
clone size: NA
CDR3 protein: CATSRDIISGSAEQYF
CDR3 DNA: TGTGCCACCAGCAGAGATATAATTAGCGGGAGTGCGGAGCAGTACTTC

V gene: TRBV7-3
D gene: NA
J gene: TRBJ2-1
clone size: NA
CDR3 protein: CASSPTARGEQFF
CDR3 DNA: TGTGCCAGCAGCCCGACAGCTAGGGGCGAGCAGTTCTTC

V gene: TRBV30
D gene: TRBD2
J gene: TRBJ2-2
clone size: NA
CDR3 protein: CAWTRLAGVVGELFF
CDR3 DNA: TGTGCCTGGACCAGACTAGCGGGAGTGGTCGGGGAGCTGTTTTTT

V gene: TRBV7-8
D gene: TRBD1
J gene: TRBJ2-1
clone size: NA
CDR3 protein: CASSLTVGQAYNEQFF
CDR3 DNA: TGTGCCAGCAGCTTAACCGTTGGACAGGCGTACAATGAGCAGTTCTTC